Presented here are 30 T cell receptor beta chains from one specimen sequenced in a study of CD8 T cells in ankylosing spondylitis (dated by TCRdb to the late 2010s). Library preparation was by 5' RACE. This sample was sequenced with an Illumina MiSeq. TCRdb trimmed the raw reads at Q25, called clones with MiXCR and kept productive beta chains. CDR3 protein sequences are deduplicated, and each keeps its most common genes and DNA. The sample contains around 18,000 distinct CDR3 sequences, around 8% of them found a single time. The ten largest clones capture around 37% of the sample. Source material: blood. The source is a male donor with ankylosing spondylitis or in good health (not recorded which).

This clonotype has just a few counts. This chain connects TRBV12-3 or TRBV12-4 to TRBJ2-2; perhaps TRBD2 as D (7 bases). V was clipped by 8 bases and J by 1 base, with 14 bases between them. The CDR3 contains 15 residues. The CDR3 nucleotides are TGTGCCAGCGGAGCGGGACACCAGAACACCGGGGAGCTGTTTTTT. Translation gives CASGAGHQNTGELFF.

This clonotype was recorded at least ten times. The CDR3 spells CASRGTVYEQYV. In DNA form, the CDR3 reads TGTGCCAGCCGAGGCACCGTCTACGAGCAGTACGTC. The J gene is TRBJ2-7, the V gene TRBV12-3 or TRBV12-4; D unresolved. Trimming left V 8 bases short and J 3 bases short, with 11 bases between. The CDR3 covers 12 residues.

This rearrangement joins TRBV5-1 to TRBJ2-3; D is undetermined. CDR3 size: 15 residues. Deletions cut 0 bases from V and 2 bases from J, with 10 bases between. The germline CDR1 and CDR2 sequences are SGHRS and YFSETQ. The CDR3 DNA reads TGCGCCAGCAGCTTGGCCCTACCACTCACAGATACGCAGTATTTT. This encodes CASSLALPLTDTQYF.

In this sample, this clonotype turned up many times. The chain couples TRBV27 to TRBJ2-7; TRBD1 agrees at 9 bases. With 6 bases clipped from V and 3 bases from J, the junction kept 9 bases outside the gene matches. Germline CDR1 is MNHEY and CDR2 is SMNVEV (reference sequence). The CDR3 totals 15 residues. The CDR3 region has the DNA TGTGCCAGCAGCCGAACAGGGGGCCCATACTACGAGCAGTACTTC. This gives the protein CASSRTGGPYYEQYF.

This clonotype was detected only a few times. This chain uses TRBV12-3 or TRBV12-4 with TRBJ2-1; the match to TRBD1 covers 7 bases. The CDR3 runs 13 residues. The ends lost 6 bases at V and 6 bases at J; junction bases unmatched: 5. The CDR3 DNA sequence: TGTGCCAGCAGACCAGGGGGTGGCAATGAGCAGTTCTTC. Translation gives CASRPGGGNEQFF.

This clonotype was seen only a few times. This rearrangement joins TRBV6-5 to TRBJ2-7; possibly TRBD1 for D (5 bases). There are 14 residues in the CDR3. Germline lookup yields CDR1 MNHEY and CDR2 SVGAGI. V lost 5 bases and J lost 1, with 12 bases in between. CDR3 DNA sequence: TGTGCCAGCAGTGGAACCAGACAGTCCTACGAGCAGTACTTC. Translating it yields CASSGTRQSYEQYF.

CDR3 nucleotide sequence: TGTGCCAGCAGTTATTCGGGTGGGGAGAACACTGAAGCTTTCTTT. Protein: CASSYSGGENTEAFF. This chain connects TRBV6-6 to TRBJ1-1, with D unresolved. The CDR3 extends over 15 amino acids. V lost 3 bases and J lost 1, with 12 bases in between. CDR1 is MNHNY and CDR2 is SVGAGI in the germline V gene (reference sequence).

In this sample, this clonotype turned up many times. This rearrangement joins TRBV7-8 to TRBJ2-7; D is uncertain. The CDR3 contains 13 residues. Germline V gene sequence: CDR1 SGHVS, CDR2 FQNEAQ. The V and J ends lost 1 base and 1 base respectively, with 5 bases between them. CDR3 sequence: CASSLGPSYEQYV. The CDR3 DNA reads as TGTGCCAGCAGCTTAGGACCGTCCTACGAGCAGTACGTC.

This clonotype was counted at least ten times. CDR3 protein: CSARLAGFTQYF. The CDR3 DNA follows: TGCAGTGCTAGACTAGCGGGGTTTACGCAGTATTTT. The genes are TRBV20-1 and TRBJ2-3; TRBD2 matches at 9 bases. The CDR3 has 12 residues. V dropped 2 bases and J dropped 8; count of bases not matched to a gene: 2. Germline V lookup: CDR1 DFQATT, CDR2 SNEGSKA (reference sequence).

The chain has TRBV20-1 and TRBJ1-2; D is possibly TRBD1 (6 bases). Per the germline V gene, CDR1 is DFQATT and CDR2 is SNEGSKA (reference sequence). The CDR3 is 14 amino acids. Between the trimmed V and J ends, which lost 3 bases and 4 bases, there was a span of 15 bases. The DNA of the CDR3 is TGCAGTGCTAGTCCCCGCGGACAGACCTATGGCTACACCTTC. Translation: CSASPRGQTYGYTF.

This clonotype was counted at least ten times. This chain links TRBV20-1 with TRBJ1-4; D gene uncertain. The V and J ends lost 5 bases and 4 bases respectively, with 8 bases between them. The CDR3 is 12 residues long. Germline V gives CDR1 DFQATT, CDR2 SNEGSKA (reference sequence). This CDR3 is CSALEINEKLFF. CDR3 nucleotide sequence: TGCAGTGCTCTGGAAATTAATGAAAAACTGTTTTTT.

This clonotype was seen at least ten times. The chain employs TRBV7-2 and TRBJ2-2; no definite D call. V was clipped by 8 bases and J by 2 bases, with 12 bases between them. The germline V gene has CDR1 SGHTA and CDR2 FQGNSA. This CDR3 is built from 14 residues. The CDR3 nucleotides read TGTGCCAGCCGATTCCTCGTCAACACCGGGGAGCTGTTTTTT. As protein: CASRFLVNTGELFF.

This clonotype occurred many times. This chain links TRBV7-2 with TRBJ2-1; TRBD2 is a possible D gene (6 bases). Germline values: CDR1 SGHTA, CDR2 FQGNSA. With 1 base removed from V and 2 bases from J, the gap between germline ends came to 12 bases. The CDR3 is 16 residues long. The CDR3 spells CASSLVVGGTYNEQFF. Written as DNA, the CDR3 is TGTGCCAGCAGCTTAGTCGTGGGAGGAACCTACAATGAGCAGTTCTTC.

This clonotype was seen at least ten times. The V gene is TRBV20-1, the J gene TRBJ2-7; 14 bases align to TRBD2. Per germline, CDR1 DFQATT and CDR2 SNEGSKA (reference sequence). The CDR3 has 15 residues. Trimming cost V 2 bases and J 6 bases; bases outside gene matches: 6. The CDR3 is CSARSTSGGAGEQYV. The DNA of the CDR3 is TGCAGTGCTAGATCGACTAGCGGGGGGGCCGGCGAGCAGTACGTC.

This chain joins TRBV4-2 and TRBJ2-1, with 11 bases that match TRBD2. The CDR3 extends over 17 amino acids. Germline CDR1 LGHNA, CDR2 YNFKEQ. V trimming: 1 base; J trimming: 4 bases; junction bases outside the gene matches: 6. CDR3 in DNA: TGTGCCAGCAGCCAAGCTACTAGCGGGGGAGCGTACAATGAGCAGTTCTTC. It translates to CASSQATSGGAYNEQFF.

This clonotype was found many times. The gene calls are TRBV12-3 or TRBV12-4 and TRBJ1-1; D is unresolved. The V end lost 5 bases, the J end lost 1 base, and 11 bases lay between the germline ends. The length of the CDR3 is 14 residues. The CDR3: CASSVQVGNTEAFF. CDR3 nucleotides: TGTGCCAGCAGTGTGCAAGTAGGGAACACTGAAGCTTTCTTT.

The chain links TRBV12-3 or TRBV12-4 to TRBJ1-3; D is unclear. V was cut by 3 bases and J by 0 bases, with 6 bases left in between. This CDR3 comprises 14 residues. CDR3 protein: CASSFGGSGNTIYF. CDR3 bases: TGTGCCAGCAGTTTTGGAGGCTCTGGAAACACCATATATTTT.

This clonotype was picked up many times. The chain joins TRBV20-1 to TRBJ2-3; 9 nucleotides line up with TRBD2. With 6 bases clipped from V and 4 bases from J, the junction kept 2 bases outside the gene matches. Germline V gives CDR1 DFQATT, CDR2 SNEGSKA (reference sequence). CDR3 length equals 12 residues. CDR3 sequence reads: CSAVAGADTQYF. The CDR3 nucleotides read TGCAGTGCCGTAGCGGGAGCAGATACGCAGTATTTT.

The V and J genes are TRBV12-3 or TRBV12-4 and TRBJ2-2; the D gene is possibly TRBD2 (5 bases). Trimming pared 4 bases from V and 6 bases from J, leaving 15 bases between. The CDR3 covers 15 residues. The CDR3 protein is CASSSRERSAGELFF. In nucleotides, the CDR3 is TGTGCCAGCAGTTCCCGGGAACGCTCGGCCGGGGAGCTGTTTTTT.

The V gene is TRBV25-1, the J gene TRBJ1-5; D gene uncertain. Between the trimmed V and J ends, which lost 3 bases and 0 bases, there was a span of 9 bases. Germline V gives CDR1 MGHDK, CDR2 SYGVNS. The length of the CDR3 is 15 residues. The CDR3 loop is CASSDGQYSNQPQHF. The CDR3 coding sequence is TGTGCCAGCAGTGACGGTCAATATAGCAATCAGCCCCAGCATTTT.

This clonotype occurred a few times. The chain has TRBV27 and TRBJ1-6; D possibly corresponds to TRBD1 (5 bases). This CDR3 spans 14 amino acids. Per germline, CDR1 MNHEY and CDR2 SMNVEV (reference sequence). Trimming cost V 0 bases and J 7 bases, with 7 bases left between them. CDR3 sequence reads: CASSLSRVNSPLHF. Here the CDR3 DNA reads TGTGCCAGCAGTTTATCCAGGGTGAATTCACCCCTCCACTTT.

This clonotype was detected many times. V and J are TRBV10-3 and TRBJ2-2, with D tentatively TRBD1 (5 bases). The V and J ends lost 10 bases and 3 bases respectively, with 18 bases between them. CDR3 length: 15 amino acids. Germline V lookup: CDR1 ENHRY, CDR2 SYGVKD. The CDR3 DNA follows: TGTGCCACCAGGGCCTATCTTGGGGACACCGGGGAGCTGTTTTTT. Encoded protein: CATRAYLGDTGELFF.

This clonotype has a handful of counts. The chain combines TRBV6-4 with TRBJ2-1; 7 bases are shared with TRBD2. CDR1 is MRHNA, CDR2 SNTAGT, per germline. Unmatched junction bases numbered 9, after V lost 5 bases and J lost 5 bases. There are 15 residues in the CDR3. CDR3 amino acids: CASSRERDPHNEQFF. The DNA for the CDR3 is TGTGCCAGCAGTCGGGAGCGGGACCCACACAATGAGCAGTTCTTC.

The chain links TRBV12-3 or TRBV12-4 to TRBJ2-2; 12 bases are a match to TRBD2. CDR3 length: 14 amino acids. The V gene end was trimmed by 5 bases and the J gene end by 5 bases; junction bases not matched to a gene: 0. CDR3 amino acids: CASSTSGGTGELFF. The CDR3 nucleotides are TGTGCCAGCAGTACTAGCGGGGGGACCGGGGAGCTGTTTTTT.

This clonotype was picked up many times. The V call is TRBV7-9, the J call TRBJ2-5; D not resolved. The V and J ends lost 0 bases and 5 bases respectively, with 10 bases between them. CDR3 size: 14 residues. Germline V CDR1 and CDR2: SEHNR, FQNEAQ (reference sequence). The CDR3 DNA reads TGTGCCAGCAGCTTAGCCGGCACCGAGGAGACCCAGTACTTC. Residues: CASSLAGTEETQYF.

In its sample, this clonotype was seen a few times. The chain combines TRBV25-1 with TRBJ1-4; 10 bases fit TRBD1. Per germline, CDR1 MGHDK and CDR2 SYGVNS. The CDR3 totals 15 residues. V dropped 1 base and J dropped 8; count of bases not matched to a gene: 4. The CDR3 spells CASSEFADRGEKLFF. The CDR3 nucleotides read TGTGCCAGCAGTGAATTCGCGGACAGGGGGGAAAAACTGTTTTTT.

This clonotype was recorded at least ten times. The V call is TRBV29-1, the J call TRBJ2-4; TRBD1 might be the D (6 bases). Germline CDR1 SQVTM, CDR2 ANQGSEA. This CDR3 has 15 residues. The V and J ends lost 7 bases and 6 bases respectively, with 22 bases between them. The CDR3 bases are TGCAGCGGTGTCGACAGCGTGAAAGGGGGAAACATTCAGTACTTC. Residues: CSGVDSVKGGNIQYF.

This clonotype was observed many times. The CDR3 coding sequence is TGTGCCAGCAGCTCCCAAGGGAACACTGAAGCTTTCTTT. Protein sequence: CASSSQGNTEAFF. The chain couples TRBV7-2 to TRBJ1-1; no firm D call. The germline V gene has CDR1 SGHTA and CDR2 FQGNSA. The germline V and J ends were trimmed by 4 bases and 1 base, with 7 bases remaining between them. This CDR3 region has 13 residues.

In this sample, this clonotype turned up a few times. The genes are TRBV9 and TRBJ2-2; 10 bases align to TRBD2. Germline CDR1 and CDR2: SGDLS and YYNGEE. Trimming at V came to 0 bases and at J to 5 bases, leaving 4 bases not matched to a gene. The CDR3 totals 16 residues. The CDR3 sequence: CASSVVPSGRTGELFF. CDR3 nucleotides: TGTGCCAGCAGCGTAGTTCCTAGCGGGAGAACCGGGGAGCTGTTTTTT.

This chain links TRBV20-1 with TRBJ1-5, with 9 bases lining up with TRBD1. V shed 6 bases, J shed 1 base, and the junction held 4 bases outside the gene matches. The germline V gene encodes CDR1 DFQATT and CDR2 SNEGSKA (reference sequence). The CDR3 extends over 14 amino acids. For the CDR3, the DNA is TGCAGTGCCGTCGGACAGGGGAGCAATCAGCCCCAGCATTTT. This gives the protein CSAVGQGSNQPQHF.